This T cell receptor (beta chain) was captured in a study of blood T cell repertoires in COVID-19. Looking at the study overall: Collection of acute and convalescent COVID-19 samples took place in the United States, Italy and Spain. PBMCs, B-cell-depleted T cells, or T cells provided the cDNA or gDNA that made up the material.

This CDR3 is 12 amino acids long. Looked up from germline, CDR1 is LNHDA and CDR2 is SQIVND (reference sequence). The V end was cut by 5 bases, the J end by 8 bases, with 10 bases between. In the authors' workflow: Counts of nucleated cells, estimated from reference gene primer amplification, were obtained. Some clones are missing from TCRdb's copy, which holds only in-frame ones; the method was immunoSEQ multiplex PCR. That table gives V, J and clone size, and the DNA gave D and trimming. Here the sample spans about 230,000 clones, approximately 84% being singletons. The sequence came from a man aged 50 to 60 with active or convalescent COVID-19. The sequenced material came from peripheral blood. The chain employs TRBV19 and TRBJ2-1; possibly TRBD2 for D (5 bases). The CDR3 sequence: CASSPVGDEQFF. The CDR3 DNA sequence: TGTGCCAGTAGTCCTGTCGGGGATGAGCAGTTCTTC.